One and the same sample provided the 20 T cell receptor beta chains below, sequenced in a study of identifying expanded T cells in peripheral blood. The protocol was immunoSEQ multiplex PCR, while the TCRdb copy is restricted to in-frame clones and leaves out a portion. The profile shows over 100,000 clones, about 88% of them singletons. The sequenced sample was blood. The receptor set was obtained from a person between 18 and 70 years old in good health.

The CDR3 region is CASSPYWDNDLLNEKLFF. The CDR3 nucleotides read TGTGCCAGCAGTCCGTATTGGGACAACGACCTACTAAATGAAAAACTGTTTTTT. The chain recombines TRBV27 with TRBJ1-4; possible D gene TRBD1, 6 bases. Germline V gene sequence: CDR1 MNHEY, CDR2 SMNVEV (reference sequence). This CDR3 region has 18 residues. The V end was cut by 5 bases, the J end by 5 bases, with 24 bases between.

The J gene is TRBJ1-2, the V gene TRBV9, with D unresolved. The germline CDR1 and CDR2 sequences are SGDLS and YYNGEE. There are 14 residues in the CDR3. V lost 3 bases to trimming and J lost 4 bases, with 13 bases between them. The DNA for the CDR3 is TGTGCCAGCAGCGCCATTGGCAGTTCCTATGGCTACACCTTC. It codes for CASSAIGSSYGYTF. Using reference TRBV9 and TRBJ1-2 for the parts outside the CDR3, the full variable domain is DSGVTQTPKHLITATGQRVTLRCSPRSGDLSVYWYQQSLDQGLQFLIQYYNGEERAKGNILERFSAQQFPDLHSELNLSSLELGDSALYFCASSAIGSSYGYTFGSGTRLTVV.

The chain links TRBV10-3 to TRBJ1-1, with D perhaps matching TRBD1 (5 bases). The CDR3 consists of 12 residues. Germline CDR1 reads ENHRY; CDR2 reads SYGVKD. V was cut by 6 bases and J by 7 bases, with 12 bases left in between. The CDR3 coding sequence is TGTGCCATCAGGGGGGGGGACCGTGAAGCTTTCTTT. Translating it yields CAIRGGDREAFF.

In this sample, this clone turned up many times. V and J are TRBV6-5 and TRBJ1-5; D unclear. The germline gives CDR1 MNHEY, CDR2 SVGAGI. This CDR3 region has 15 residues. The V end lost 6 bases, the J end lost 2 bases, and 14 bases lay between the germline ends. CDR3 nucleotides: TGTGCCAGCAGCCCCTCTACTGTTGGCAATCAGCCCCAGCATTTT. Amino acid sequence: CASSPSTVGNQPQHF.

The V and J genes are TRBV4-2 and TRBJ2-5; D perhaps matches TRBD2 (6 bases). Trimming removed 4 bases at V and 0 bases at J, with 12 bases between. The CDR3 spans 15 residues. Germline V lookup: CDR1 LGHNA, CDR2 YNFKEQ. The CDR3 DNA reads TGTGCCAGCAGCCCCTTCCGGGAGTACCAAGAGACCCAGTACTTC. Translated, it gives CASSPFREYQETQYF.

The chain combines TRBV7-2 with TRBJ2-3; D is perhaps TRBD2 (7 bases). Germline V CDR1 and CDR2: SGHTA, FQGNSA. Trimming removed 1 base at V and 10 bases at J, with 12 bases between. CDR3 size: 13 residues. CDR3 region: CASSLGAGASQYF. Written as DNA, the CDR3 is TGTGCCAGCAGCTTAGGGGCGGGGGCCTCGCAGTATTTT.

This rearrangement joins TRBV5-5 to TRBJ2-1; tentative D call: TRBD1 (6 bases). Germline V gene sequence: CDR1 SGHKS, CDR2 YYEKEE (reference sequence). V was cut by 6 bases and J by 7 bases, with 17 bases left in between. The CDR3 has 14 amino acids. In DNA, the CDR3 is TGTGCCAGCACCCCAGAGACAGGTTTGAATGAGCAGTTCTTC. This encodes CASTPETGLNEQFF.

The rearrangement joins TRBV10-3 to TRBJ2-5; D is undetermined. The germline gives CDR1 ENHRY, CDR2 SYGVKD. The CDR3 extends over 13 amino acids. The ends were cut back, 3 bases at V and 5 bases at J, with 10 bases in the middle. The DNA for the CDR3 is TGTGCCATCAGTGAAGGGCAGAGGGAGACCCAGTACTTC. Translation: CAISEGQRETQYF.

V and J are TRBV19 and TRBJ2-2; D unresolved. Germline loops: CDR1 LNHDA, CDR2 SQIVND (reference sequence). This CDR3 contains 16 residues. The V end was cut by 3 bases, the J end by 0 bases, with 11 bases between. CDR3 sequence: CASSILTGANTGELFF. In DNA form, the CDR3 reads TGTGCCAGTAGTATTCTTACCGGCGCGAACACCGGGGAGCTGTTTTTT. Looking up the rest from reference TRBV19 and TRBJ2-2 gives the full variable domain: DGGITQSPKYLFRKEGQNVTLSCEQNLNHDAMYWYRQDPGQGLRLIYYSQIVNDFQKGDIAEGYSVSREKKESFPLTVTSAQKNPTAFYLCASSILTGANTGELFFGEGSRLTVL.

Here the CDR3 reads CAIRDRASGNTIYF. DNA for the CDR3: TGTGCCATCCGAGACAGGGCGAGTGGAAACACCATATATTTT. The rearrangement links TRBV6-1 to TRBJ1-3; 7 nucleotides line up with TRBD1. The V gene end was trimmed by 10 bases and the J gene end by 3 bases; junction bases not matched to a gene: 9. This CDR3 has 14 amino acids. Germline-derived CDR1 and CDR2 are MNHNS and SASEGT.

The chain recombines TRBV15 with TRBJ2-7, with D hard to call. This CDR3 contains 16 residues. The V and J ends lost 1 base and 0 bases respectively, with 13 bases between them. CDR1 is LNHNV and CDR2 is YYDKDF in the germline V gene (reference sequence). The CDR3 region is CATSRALGQSSYEQYF. As DNA, the CDR3 is TGTGCCACCAGCAGAGCCCTTGGGCAGAGCTCCTACGAGCAGTACTTC.

This chain connects TRBV30 to TRBJ2-5, with 7 bases lining up with TRBD1. Trimming cost V 8 bases and J 5 bases; bases outside gene matches: 5. The CDR3 consists of 11 residues. The germline V gene encodes CDR1 GTSNPN and CDR2 SVGIG (reference sequence). The CDR3 loop is CAQTGRETQYF. The DNA of the CDR3 is TGTGCCCAGACAGGGCGGGAGACCCAGTACTTC.

The J gene is TRBJ2-3, the V gene TRBV28; TRBD2 might be the D (6 bases). Trimming removed 6 bases from V and 6 bases from J, with 19 bases in between. The germline CDR1 and CDR2 sequences are MDHEN and SYDVKM. The CDR3 is 15 residues long. The chain's CDR3 is CASRHRDPRGDTQYF. The CDR3 DNA is TGTGCCAGCAGGCACCGGGACCCTCGGGGGGATACGCAGTATTTT.

V and J are TRBV6-4 and TRBJ1-6, with a weak D call TRBD1 (5 bases). The CDR3 covers 14 residues. The germline CDR1 and CDR2 sequences are MRHNA and SNTAGT. Trimming removed 0 bases at V and 10 bases at J, with 10 bases between. For the CDR3, the DNA is TGTGCCAGCAGTGACTCGATTCGGGGGTCACCCCTCCACTTT. Translating it yields CASSDSIRGSPLHF.

This clone has just a few counts. The chain recombines TRBV13 with TRBJ1-2; no clear D. Germline V gene data show CDR1 as PRHDT and CDR2 as FYEKMQ (reference sequence). V lost 4 bases and J 4 bases, leaving 13 bases between the germline ends. The CDR3 sequence is 14 residues long. CDR3 residues: CASSSNHEAYGYTF. CDR3 nucleotides: TGTGCCAGCAGCTCTAATCATGAAGCCTATGGCTACACCTTC. The whole variable domain, remainder taken from reference TRBV13 and TRBJ1-2, is AAGVIQSPRHLIKEKRETATLKCYPIPRHDTVYWYQQGPGQDPQFLISFYEKMQSDKGSIPDRFSAQQFSDYHSELNMSSLELGDSALYFCASSSNHEAYGYTFGSGTRLTVV.

The chain combines TRBV14 with TRBJ1-1; no reliable D call. The V gene's germline CDR1 is SGHDN and CDR2 FVKESK. V lost 5 bases, J lost 7 bases, and 14 bases lay in between. The CDR3 is made up of 13 amino acids. In DNA, the CDR3 is TGTGCCAGCAGCTTTAACAGTCCATATGAAGCTTTCTTT. Translation: CASSFNSPYEAFF.

This clone was seen only a few times. The V and J genes are TRBV19 and TRBJ2-6; unclear D gene. Germline CDR1 is LNHDA and CDR2 is SQIVND (reference sequence). The V end lost 3 bases, the J end lost 4 bases, and 13 bases lay between the germline ends. CDR3 length equals 16 residues. In DNA, the CDR3 is TGTGCCAGTAGTATTCCCAGAAGGCCCGGGGCCAACGTCCTGACTTTC. This gives the protein CASSIPRRPGANVLTF.

The chain joins TRBV6-5 to TRBJ1-4, with D maybe TRBD1 (6 bases). V was shortened by 4 bases and J by 8 bases, with 17 bases between the two germline ends. Germline values: CDR1 MNHEY, CDR2 SVGAGI. The CDR3 covers 15 residues. As DNA, the CDR3 is TGTGCCAGCAGTTCGACCCGACAGGTAGAAGAAAAACTGTTTTTT. Amino acid sequence: CASSSTRQVEEKLFF.

The chain joins TRBV19 to TRBJ2-1, with TRBD2 as a possible D gene (5 bases). The CDR3 contains 13 residues. The V and J ends lost 9 bases and 0 bases respectively, with 9 bases between them. CDR1 LNHDA and CDR2 SQIVND come from the germline V gene (reference sequence). The CDR3 region is CASGKSSYNEQFF. CDR3 DNA: TGTGCCAGCGGGAAGAGCTCCTACAATGAGCAGTTCTTC.

The J gene is TRBJ1-5, the V gene TRBV6-1; 7 nucleotides align to TRBD1. Unmatched junction bases numbered 2, after V lost 6 bases and J lost 3 bases. CDR1 is MNHNS and CDR2 is SASEGT in the germline V gene. CDR3 length: 13 residues. The CDR3 protein is CASSQGVNQPQHF. Written as DNA, the CDR3 is TGTGCCAGCAGCCAGGGGGTCAATCAGCCCCAGCATTTT.